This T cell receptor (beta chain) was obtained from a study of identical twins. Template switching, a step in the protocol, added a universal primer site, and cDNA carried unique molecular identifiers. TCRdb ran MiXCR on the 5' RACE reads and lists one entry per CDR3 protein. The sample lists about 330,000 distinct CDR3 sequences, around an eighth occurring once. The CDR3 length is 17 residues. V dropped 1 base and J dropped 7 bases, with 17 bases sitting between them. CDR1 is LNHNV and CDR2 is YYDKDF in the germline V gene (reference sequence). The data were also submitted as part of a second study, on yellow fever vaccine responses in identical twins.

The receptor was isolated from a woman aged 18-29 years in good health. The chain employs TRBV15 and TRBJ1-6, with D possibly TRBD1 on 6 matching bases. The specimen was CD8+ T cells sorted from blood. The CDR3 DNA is TGTGCCACCAGCAGAGTTACAGGGAGGGTCAAAAATTCACCCCTCCACTTT. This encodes CATSRVTGRVKNSPLHF.